Sequencing of this TCR beta chain was carried out in a study of blood T cell repertoires in COVID-19 (dated by TCRdb to about 2020). Describing the broader study: Samples from collaborators originated in the United States, Italy and Spain and spanned both the acute and convalescent phases of COVID-19. A freely available public database, intended as a resource for researchers studying the immune response to SARS-CoV-2, is where the repertoires were released. Samples were obtained from the ongoing ImmuneRACE study (first 160 participants) and from over a thousand subjects provided by 6 global collaborators. Where available, HLA class I and class II types were obtained from metadata supplied by the sample provider rather than from assay-based typing. The prospective study material was composed of cDNA or gDNA derived from T cells, B-cell-depleted T cells, or PBMCs. Deeply sampled blood TCRbeta repertoires from subjects exposed to, actively infected with, or recovered from COVID-19 were included in the dataset. The sample metadata nearly always contained a de-identified subject ID, COVID-19 status, age in years and sex. What the work shows at the level of the full study, not this receptor alone: How much clinical and demographic metadata was included differed by source and by participant, and the metadata was provided uncurated.

In the case of this clone: Its antigen target is currently unknown. No base-level quality is on record; no much larger clone is a single base apart.

The junction carries 9 bases between V and J, which are trimmed by 3 bases and 3 bases respectively. The CDR3, from cysteine to phenylalanine, totals 14 residues. Only the CDR3 portion is preserved as DNA: 42 bases, with reading frame beginning at the first base. The germline V gene sets CDR1 to KGHSH and CDR2 to LQKENI. Whole blood was collected in K2EDTA tubes by collaborating institutions according to the institutions' own protocols. For TCRbeta analysis, collaborator samples were shipped as frozen whole blood, as isolated PBMCs, or as DNA extracted from either sample type. TCRbeta CDR3 regions were amplified from genomic DNA using the immunoSEQ Assay, a bias-controlled multiplex PCR. The paper's data handling went like this. The number of nucleated cells in each sample was estimated from the amplification of reference gene primers within the assay. Sequence reads were collapsed and filtered to measure the absolute abundance of every unique TCRbeta CDR3 rearrangement. For each sample, productive Simpson clonality was calculated as the square root of Simpson's diversity index over productive rearrangements. Entries here come from immuneACCESS through TCRdb and include only in-frame sequences with V and J called. Some clones fail to appear in such tables; in the studies checked, an unresolved V gene covers under half of the shortfall, and the cause of the remainder is unknown. V, J and clone size derive from that table, while D and trimming were established from the DNA sequence. The sample table lists 55,000 to 65,000 clones, 70% to 90% of them with a count of one. Less than 7% of the sample goes to the ten largest clones.

The sequence derives from a man aged 55 to 69 with active or convalescent COVID-19. The V and J genes are TRBV18 and TRBJ1-3; the D gene is perhaps TRBD1, from 6 matching bases. Sample: peripheral blood. The CDR3 region: CASSPTQGGNTIYF. The DNA reads TGTGCCAGCTCACCTACACAGGGTGGAAACACCATATATTTT.